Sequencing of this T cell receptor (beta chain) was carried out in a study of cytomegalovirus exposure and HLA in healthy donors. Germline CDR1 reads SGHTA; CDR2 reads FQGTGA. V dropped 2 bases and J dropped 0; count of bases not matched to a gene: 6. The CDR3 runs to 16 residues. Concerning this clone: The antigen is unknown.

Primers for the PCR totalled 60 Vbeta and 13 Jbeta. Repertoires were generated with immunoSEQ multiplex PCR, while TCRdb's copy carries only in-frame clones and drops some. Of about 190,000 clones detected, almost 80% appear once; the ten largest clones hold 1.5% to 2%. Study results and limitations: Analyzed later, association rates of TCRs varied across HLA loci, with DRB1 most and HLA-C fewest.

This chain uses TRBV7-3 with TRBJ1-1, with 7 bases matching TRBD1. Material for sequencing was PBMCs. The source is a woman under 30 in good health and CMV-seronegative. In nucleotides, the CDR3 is TGTGCCAGCAGCTTACAGGGGGGATTCATGAACACTGAAGCTTTCTTT. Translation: CASSLQGGFMNTEAFF. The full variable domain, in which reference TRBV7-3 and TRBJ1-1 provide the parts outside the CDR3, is GAGVSQTPSNKVTEKGKYVELRCDPISGHTALYWYRQSLGQGPEFLIYFQGTGAADDSGLPNDRFFAVRPEGSVSTLKIQRTERGDSAVYLCASSLQGGFMNTEAFFGQGTRLTVV.